This T cell receptor beta chain was profiled in a study of regulatory T cells in long-lasting Graves disease. Arm-PCR of CDR3 regions and iRepertoire HTBI primers were the basis on which TCR beta libraries were built. TCRdb recomputed calls from the multiplex PCR reads with MiXCR, one row per CDR3 protein. The sample shows 500,000 or so distinct CDR3 sequences, 14% of them seen only once. Germline assignment: CDR1 SGHVS and CDR2 FNYEAQ. Between the trimmed V and J ends, which lost 1 base and 8 bases, there was a span of 9 bases. The CDR3 consists of 13 residues. This clonotype was counted at least ten times. Time point reported: newly diagnosed GD, antithyroid drugs for less than 3 months. Extracted PBMC RNA gave rise to the TCR library. The same specimen was also included in a second study, on T cells in Graves' hyperthyroidism and ophthalmopathy. Per that study: Researchers ran a first-round RT-PCR on the TCR CDR3 using the HTBI primer set.

The starting material was peripheral blood mononuclear cells (PBMCs), obtained at new diagnosis, from a patient treated with antithyroid drugs. This clonotype originated in a woman in her fifties or sixties with Graves disease. The rearrangement links TRBV7-6 to TRBJ1-5; D is unclear. The CDR3 DNA follows: TGTGCCAGCAGCTTAGGGACGGGGAAGCCCCAGCATTTT. It is translated as CASSLGTGKPQHF.